This paragraph reports one T cell receptor beta chain. This sample stems from a study of blood T cell repertoires in COVID-19. Study overall: T cells, B-cell-depleted T cells, or PBMCs provided the cDNA or gDNA that served as material.

CDR1 is SGHNT and CDR2 is YENEEA in the germline V gene. V shed 5 bases and J shed 1 base, with 11 bases lying between them. This CDR3 has 14 amino acids. The table came from immunoSEQ multiplex PCR; TCRdb's copy has only in-frame clones and leaves some out. The sample consists of a few hundred thousand clones, roughly nine tenths of them appearing once. The chain recombines TRBV11-3 with TRBJ1-1; possible D gene TRBD1, 6 bases. This clonotype originated in a woman aged 30 to 39 with COVID-19, enrolled during active disease. The sample consisted of peripheral blood. CDR3 protein: CASSPSQGNTEAFF. The DNA of the CDR3 is TGTGCCAGCAGCCCCTCACAGGGGAACACTGAAGCTTTCTTT. The full variable domain, in which reference TRBV11-3 and TRBJ1-1 provide the parts outside the CDR3, is EAGVVQSPRYKIIEKKQPVAFWCNPISGHNTLYWYLQNLGQGPELLIRYENEEAVDDSQLPKDRFSAERLKGVDSTLKIQPAELGDSAVYLCASSPSQGNTEAFFGQGTRLTVV.